The next 30 T cell receptor beta chains were all read from a single sample in a study of cytomegalovirus exposure and HLA in healthy donors. PCR primers comprised 60 Vbeta and 13 Jbeta primers. Sequencing was performed with immunoSEQ multiplex PCR; in TCRdb, only in-frame clones are kept and a portion is missing. Counted here are 130,000 to 150,000 clones, 75% to 85% occurring once; the ten biggest clones make up around 4.1%. The sequencing sample was made of PBMCs. The receptor set was obtained from a man aged 35-49 years in good health and CMV-seronegative.

This chain joins TRBV27 and TRBJ1-1, with unresolved D. Looked up from germline, CDR1 is MNHEY and CDR2 is SMNVEV (reference sequence). Trimming left V 8 bases short and J 6 bases short, with 13 bases between. The CDR3 length is 12 residues. The CDR3: CASGEGVPEAFF. DNA for the CDR3: TGTGCCAGCGGGGAGGGTGTCCCTGAAGCTTTCTTT.

The chain uses TRBV12-5 and TRBJ2-3; 14 bases are a match to TRBD2. Looked up from germline, CDR1 is LGHNT and CDR2 is FRNRAP. The CDR3 runs 17 residues. The trim removed 2 bases at V and 5 bases at J, leaving 6 bases unmatched. CDR3 residues: CASGLPSTSGGGDTQYF. As DNA, the CDR3 is TGTGCTAGTGGTTTGCCCTCGACTAGCGGGGGGGGAGATACGCAGTATTTT.

The genes are TRBV7-2 and TRBJ2-1, with TRBD1 as a possible D gene (5 bases). Germline CDR1 and CDR2: SGHTA and FQGNSA. The CDR3 covers 14 residues. V lost 0 bases to trimming and J lost 5 bases, with 8 bases between them. The CDR3 is CASSLAQVNNEQFF. In DNA form, the CDR3 reads TGTGCCAGCAGCTTAGCACAGGTGAACAATGAGCAGTTCTTC.

This clone was found once. The chain has TRBV6-6 and TRBJ2-7; 10 bases map to TRBD1. The CDR3 is 15 amino acids. The J segment lost 1 base and the V segment lost 6 bases, leaving 6 bases of the junction unmatched. Germline loops: CDR1 MNHNY, CDR2 SVGAGI (reference sequence). CDR3 in DNA: TGTGCCAGCAGAGCCGGACAGGGGGGATCCTACGAGCAGTACTTC. Translation: CASRAGQGGSYEQYF.

The V and J genes are TRBV7-9 and TRBJ2-3; D is unclear. Germline loops: CDR1 SEHNR, CDR2 FQNEAQ (reference sequence). The CDR3 contains 16 residues. V gave up 5 bases and J gave up 1 base, with 16 bases separating them. The chain's CDR3 is CASSLDMGQGTDTQYF. As DNA, the CDR3 is TGTGCCAGCAGCCTCGACATGGGTCAAGGCACAGATACGCAGTATTTT.

The V gene is TRBV9, the J gene TRBJ1-1, with D possibly matching TRBD1 (5 bases). Germline values: CDR1 SGDLS, CDR2 YYNGEE. This CDR3 contains 16 residues. V was pared by 4 bases and J by 1 base, with 17 bases between. The CDR3 sequence: CASSLGVGGPNTEAFF. CDR3 nucleotides: TGTGCCAGCAGCCTAGGGGTCGGGGGTCCGAACACTGAAGCTTTCTTT.

This clone was observed a single time. The chain has TRBV28 and TRBJ1-2, with a tentative D call TRBD1 (6 bases). Between the trimmed V and J ends, which lost 4 bases and 4 bases, there was a span of 13 bases. Per the germline V gene, CDR1 is MDHEN and CDR2 is SYDVKM. The CDR3 runs to 14 residues. Here the CDR3 reads CASSSQGMSYGYTF. The DNA of the CDR3 is TGTGCCAGCAGTTCCCAGGGGATGAGCTATGGCTACACCTTC.

This clone has a handful of counts. The chain recombines TRBV5-5 with TRBJ2-1; D gene unclear. The CDR3 is 16 residues long. Germline loops: CDR1 SGHKS, CDR2 YYEKEE (reference sequence). Trimming shortened V by 0 bases and J by 3 bases, and 13 bases separated the two germline ends. The CDR3 DNA reads as TGTGCCAGCAGCTTGGTTGTACAGACACTCTACAATGAGCAGTTCTTC. It codes for CASSLVVQTLYNEQFF. Variable domain in full (rest from reference TRBV5-5 and TRBJ2-1): DAGVTQSPTHLIKTRGQQVTLRCSPISGHKSVSWYQQVLGQGPQFIFQYYEKEERGRGNFPDRFSARQFPNYSSELNVNALLLGDSALYLCASSLVVQTLYNEQFFGPGTRLTVL.

The rearrangement joins TRBV6-5 to TRBJ2-5, with 10 bases matching TRBD1. The CDR3 spans 15 residues. CDR1 is MNHEY and CDR2 is SVGAGI in the germline V gene. The trim removed 4 bases at V and 4 bases at J, leaving 6 bases unmatched. Here the CDR3 reads CASSFPTGGIETQYF. CDR3 in DNA: TGTGCCAGCAGTTTCCCGACAGGGGGCATAGAGACCCAGTACTTC.

This rearrangement joins TRBV5-6 to TRBJ2-7; a possible D gene is TRBD1 (5 bases). The CDR3 covers 15 residues. V was clipped by 0 bases and J by 7 bases, with 17 bases between them. Per germline, CDR1 SGHDT and CDR2 YYEEEE. The CDR3 sequence is CASSLARDAYLEQYF. CDR3 nucleotide sequence: TGTGCCAGCAGCTTGGCCAGGGATGCCTACCTGGAGCAGTACTTC.

This chain joins TRBV4-1 and TRBJ1-1; tentative D call: TRBD1 (5 bases). The CDR3 contains 14 residues. Germline CDR1 MGHRA, CDR2 YSYEKL. The V gene lost 6 bases and the J gene lost 3 bases, with 14 bases spanning the gap. This CDR3 is CASSLGRGDTEAFF. The CDR3 nucleotides read TGCGCCAGCAGTCTCGGTCGGGGGGACACTGAAGCTTTCTTT.

J is TRBJ1-2 and V is TRBV6-5; TRBD1 matches 7 bases. J lost 6 bases, V lost 4 bases, and 5 bases had no gene match. The CDR3 runs to 13 residues. Germline V gene sequence: CDR1 MNHEY, CDR2 SVGAGI. The CDR3 sequence: CASSFRGGHGYTF. CDR3 nucleotides: TGTGCCAGCAGTTTCCGAGGGGGCCATGGCTACACCTTC.

The V and J genes are TRBV6-5 and TRBJ1-2, with 8 bases identical to TRBD1. The junction had 7 bases not matched to a gene; V was cut back by 5 bases and J by 2 bases. CDR1 MNHEY and CDR2 SVGAGI come from the germline V gene. This CDR3 spans 15 amino acids. CDR3 nucleotides: TGTGCCAGCAGTAAGGACAGGGTGGGGAACTATGGCTACACCTTC. Its translation is CASSKDRVGNYGYTF.

The CDR3 nucleotides read TGCGCCAGCAGCAGAGGTGGGGGGGAGACCCAGTACTTC. This sequence encodes CASSRGGGETQYF. The chain uses TRBV5-1 and TRBJ2-5, with TRBD2 as a possible D gene (6 bases). The germline gives CDR1 SGHRS, CDR2 YFSETQ. Trimming removed 4 bases at V and 5 bases at J, with 12 bases between. The CDR3 loop spans 13 amino acids.

The gene calls are TRBV11-2 and TRBJ2-7, with 7 positions matching TRBD2. The CDR3 covers 16 residues. The V gene's germline CDR1 is SGHAT and CDR2 FQNNGV. Unmatched junction bases numbered 11, after V lost 1 base and J lost 5 bases. The CDR3 DNA is TGTGCCAGCAGCTTAGCCGGGGGAGGGAACAACGACGAGCAGTACTTC. Its protein is CASSLAGGGNNDEQYF.

The chain combines TRBV10-2 with TRBJ2-6; 7 nucleotides match TRBD1. Trimming cost V 6 bases and J 1 base; bases outside gene matches: 3. Per the germline V gene, CDR1 is WSHSY and CDR2 is SAAADI. CDR3 size: 15 residues. The CDR3 loop is CASSAGGSGANVLTF. In DNA form, the CDR3 reads TGCGCCAGCAGCGCAGGGGGTTCTGGGGCCAACGTCCTGACTTTC.

This chain uses TRBV5-1 with TRBJ2-7, with 7 nucleotides matching TRBD1. The CDR3 is made up of 14 amino acids. The J segment lost 2 bases and the V segment lost 5 bases, leaving 7 bases of the junction unmatched. Germline lookup yields CDR1 SGHRS and CDR2 YFSETQ. The CDR3 is CASSLRDSTYEQYF. CDR3 DNA sequence: TGCGCCAGCAGTTTACGGGACAGCACCTACGAGCAGTACTTC. Variable domain in full (rest from reference TRBV5-1 and TRBJ2-7): KAGVTQTPRYLIKTRGQQVTLSCSPISGHRSVSWYQQTPGQGLQFLFEYFSETQRNKGNFPGRFSGRQFSNSRSEMNVSTLELGDSALYLCASSLRDSTYEQYFGPGTRLTVT.

This chain joins TRBV7-2 and TRBJ1-4; 9 bases line up with TRBD1. The CDR3 has 19 amino acids. CDR1 is SGHTA and CDR2 is FQGNSA in the germline V gene. V lost 2 bases, J lost 3 bases, and 13 bases stayed unmatched. The CDR3 region has the DNA TGTGCCAGCAGCTTAAGGGGGGGACAGGGCGGTATGGCTAATGAAAAACTGTTTTTT. Amino acids: CASSLRGGQGGMANEKLFF. The entire variable domain, with the rest obtained from reference TRBV7-2 and TRBJ1-4, is as follows: GAGVSQSPSNKVTEKGKDVELRCDPISGHTALYWYRQSLGQGLEFLIYFQGNSAPDKSGLPSDRFSAERTGGSVSTLTIQRTQQEDSAVYLCASSLRGGQGGMANEKLFFGSGTQLSVL.

The CDR3 loop reads CASSYRGPNTEAFF. CDR3 DNA: TGCGCCAGCAGTTACAGGGGACCGAACACTGAAGCTTTCTTT. The chain carries TRBV5-1 and TRBJ1-1; TRBD1 matches at 7 bases. The CDR3 sequence is 14 residues long. Germline assignment: CDR1 SGHRS and CDR2 YFSETQ. The V gene end was trimmed by 5 bases and the J gene end by 1 base; junction bases not matched to a gene: 5.

This sequence joins TRBV9 and TRBJ2-5; TRBD1 might be the D (6 bases). The CDR3 is made up of 15 amino acids. The germline gives CDR1 SGDLS, CDR2 YYNGEE. Trimming left V 0 bases short and J 5 bases short, with 14 bases between. The CDR3 reads CASSVDQGLAETQYF. The CDR3 DNA reads TGTGCCAGCAGCGTAGACCAGGGGCTTGCGGAGACCCAGTACTTC.

The chain employs TRBV6-1 and TRBJ2-5; D perhaps matches TRBD1 (5 bases). Germline V CDR1 and CDR2: MNHNS, SASEGT. The CDR3 is made up of 13 amino acids. Trimming pared 6 bases from V and 4 bases from J, leaving 12 bases between. DNA of the CDR3: TGTGCCAGCAGGGTACAGGTGGGAGAGACCCAGTACTTC. It yields the protein CASRVQVGETQYF.

This chain connects TRBV12-2 to TRBJ1-6; TRBD1, as called in the table, went unchecked against the DNA. TRBV12-2 constitutes a pseudogene. The CDR3 extends over 16 amino acids. DNA for the CDR3: TGTGCAAGTCGCTTACTACAGGGGGTGGGGAATTCACCCCTCCACTTT. The encoded protein is CASRLLQGVGNSPLHF.

This clone was picked up a small number of times. The chain carries TRBV5-1 and TRBJ1-2; D may be TRBD1 (6 bases). V was clipped by 4 bases and J by 7 bases, with 17 bases between them. Germline assignment: CDR1 SGHRS and CDR2 YFSETQ. This CDR3 is built from 14 residues. CDR3 in amino acids: CASSLGDTVAGYTF. The DNA for the CDR3 is TGCGCCAGCAGCCTGGGGGACACAGTGGCTGGCTACACCTTC.

This chain uses TRBV5-1 with TRBJ2-3; 9 bases map to TRBD2. The CDR3 consists of 16 residues. J was trimmed by 0 bases and V by 4 bases; bases with no gene match: 6. The V gene's germline CDR1 is SGHRS and CDR2 YFSETQ. In DNA form, the CDR3 reads TGCGCCAGCAGCGTAGCTCTAGCGGGGAGCACAGATACGCAGTATTTT. Its translation is CASSVALAGSTDTQYF. Supplemented by reference TRBV5-1 and TRBJ2-3, the full variable domain reads KAGVTQTPRYLIKTRGQQVTLSCSPISGHRSVSWYQQTPGQGLQFLFEYFSETQRNKGNFPGRFSGRQFSNSRSEMNVSTLELGDSALYLCASSVALAGSTDTQYFGPGTRLTVL.

The chain couples TRBV5-1 to TRBJ2-7; D perhaps matches TRBD1 (7 bases). The CDR3 consists of 15 residues. Trimming left V 4 bases short and J 0 bases short, with 14 bases between. CDR1 SGHRS and CDR2 YFSETQ come from the germline V gene. The CDR3 loop reads CASSRGDSSSYEQYF. CDR3 DNA sequence: TGCGCCAGCAGCCGCGGGGACAGCAGCTCCTACGAGCAGTACTTC.

The chain carries TRBV29-1 and TRBJ2-3; no reliable D call. Germline values: CDR1 SQVTM, CDR2 ANQGSEA. The CDR3 sequence is 10 residues long. V was trimmed by 3 bases and J by 6 bases, leaving 4 bases between them. The CDR3 loop reads CSVDMDTQYF. The CDR3 nucleotides are TGCAGCGTTGATATGGATACGCAGTATTTT.

The rearrangement joins TRBV4-3 to TRBJ2-3; TRBD2 agrees at 8 bases. The germline gives CDR1 LGHNA, CDR2 YSLEER. J was trimmed by 1 base and V by 5 bases; bases with no gene match: 14. The CDR3 sequence is 18 residues long. The DNA of the CDR3 is TGCGCCAGCAGCACTCGATACCGGGGGGGTCCTGGCACAGATACGCAGTATTTT. It specifies CASSTRYRGGPGTDTQYF.

The chain uses TRBV18 and TRBJ2-5, with D possibly matching TRBD2 (6 bases). The CDR3 is 13 amino acids. V was shortened by 6 bases and J by 2 bases, with 10 bases between the two germline ends. Germline lookup yields CDR1 KGHSH and CDR2 LQKENI. CDR3 sequence reads: CASSFGRQETQYF. The CDR3 DNA reads as TGTGCCAGCTCGTTCGGGAGACAAGAGACCCAGTACTTC.

The chain joins TRBV5-6 to TRBJ1-5, with TRBD1 as a possible D gene (5 bases). The CDR3 has 15 residues. The V end was cut by 0 bases, the J end by 0 bases, with 7 bases between. Looked up from germline, CDR1 is SGHDT and CDR2 is YYEEEE. The CDR3 region has the DNA TGTGCCAGCAGCTTGGTGGGGGGTAGCAATCAGCCCCAGCATTTT. Translating gives CASSLVGGSNQPQHF.

CDR3 nucleotide sequence: TGTGCCAGCAGCACCCACAGTTATCCAGAGACCCAGTACTTC. Its protein product is CASSTHSYPETQYF. This chain joins TRBV7-3 and TRBJ2-5; D call uncertain. There are 14 residues in the CDR3. Germline V gene lookup returns CDR1 SGHTA and CDR2 FQGTGA. V was pared by 5 bases and J by 4 bases, with 14 bases between.